This T cell receptor (beta chain) is from a study of blood T cell repertoires in COVID-19. Study context: Sites across the United States, Italy and Spain contributed samples from acute and convalescent COVID-19.

Germline loops: CDR1 LGHDT, CDR2 YNNKEL (reference sequence). The junction had 6 bases not matched to a gene; V was cut back by 1 base and J by 5 bases. This CDR3 contains 16 residues. Method: immunoSEQ multiplex PCR; TCRdb's copy keeps in-frame clones and lacks some. The table shows approximately 260,000 clones, with roughly 89% occurring only once. This TCR came from a man over 45 with acute or convalescent COVID-19. This sequence joins TRBV3-1 (or the pseudogene TRBV3-2) and TRBJ2-1; 9 bases map to TRBD2. The sequenced sample was peripheral blood. The CDR3: CASSQVEASGDNEQFF. In DNA form, the CDR3 reads TGTGCCAGCAGCCAAGTAGAGGCTAGCGGGGACAATGAGCAGTTCTTC.